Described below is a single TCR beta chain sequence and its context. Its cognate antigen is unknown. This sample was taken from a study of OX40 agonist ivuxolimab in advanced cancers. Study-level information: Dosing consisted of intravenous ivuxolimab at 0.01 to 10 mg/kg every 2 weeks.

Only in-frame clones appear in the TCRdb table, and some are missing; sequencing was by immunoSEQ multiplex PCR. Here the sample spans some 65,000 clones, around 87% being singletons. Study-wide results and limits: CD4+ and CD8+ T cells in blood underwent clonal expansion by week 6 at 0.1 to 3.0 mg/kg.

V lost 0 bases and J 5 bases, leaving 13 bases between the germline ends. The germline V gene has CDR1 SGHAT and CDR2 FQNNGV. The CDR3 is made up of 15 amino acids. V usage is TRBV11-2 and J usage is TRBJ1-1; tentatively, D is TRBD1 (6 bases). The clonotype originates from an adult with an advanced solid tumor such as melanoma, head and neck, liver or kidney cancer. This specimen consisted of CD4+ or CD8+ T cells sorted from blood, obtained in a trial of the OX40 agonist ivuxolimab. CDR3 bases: TGTGCCAGCAGCTTAGATAGGGGGAGAGGAACTGAAGCTTTCTTT. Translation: CASSLDRGRGTEAFF.